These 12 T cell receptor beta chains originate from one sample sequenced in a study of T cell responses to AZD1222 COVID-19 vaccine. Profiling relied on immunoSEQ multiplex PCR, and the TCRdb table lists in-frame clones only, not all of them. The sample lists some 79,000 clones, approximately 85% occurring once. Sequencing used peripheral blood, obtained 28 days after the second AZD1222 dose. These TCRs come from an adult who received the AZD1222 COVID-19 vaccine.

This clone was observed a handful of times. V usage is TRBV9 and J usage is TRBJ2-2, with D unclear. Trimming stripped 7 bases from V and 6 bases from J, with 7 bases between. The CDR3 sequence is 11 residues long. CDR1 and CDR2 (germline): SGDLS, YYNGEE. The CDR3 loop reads CASSTSGELFF. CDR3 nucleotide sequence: TGTGCCAGCTCCACGTCCGGGGAGCTGTTTTTT.

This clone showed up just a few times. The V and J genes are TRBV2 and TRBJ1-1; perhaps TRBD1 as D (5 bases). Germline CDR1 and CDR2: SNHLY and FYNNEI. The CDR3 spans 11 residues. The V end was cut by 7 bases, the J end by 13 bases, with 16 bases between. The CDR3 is CASKGSSPLFF. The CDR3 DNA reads TGTGCCAGCAAGGGGAGCAGCCCTCTTTTCTTT.

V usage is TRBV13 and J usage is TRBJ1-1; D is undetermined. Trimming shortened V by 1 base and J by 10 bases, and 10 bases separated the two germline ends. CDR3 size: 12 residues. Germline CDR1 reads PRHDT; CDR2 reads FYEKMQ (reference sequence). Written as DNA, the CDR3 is TGTGCCAGCAGCTTAGTTGGCAGTGGAGCTTTCTTT. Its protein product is CASSLVGSGAFF.

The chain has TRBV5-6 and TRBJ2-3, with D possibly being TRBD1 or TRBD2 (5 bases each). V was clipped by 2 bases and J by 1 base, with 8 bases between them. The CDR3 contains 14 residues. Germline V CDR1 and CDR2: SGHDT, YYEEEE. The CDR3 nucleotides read TGTGCCAGCAGCTTCCGGGACGGCACAGATACGCAGTATTTT. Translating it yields CASSFRDGTDTQYF. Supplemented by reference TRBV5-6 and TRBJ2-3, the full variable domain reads DAGVTQSPTHLIKTRGQQVTLRCSPKSGHDTVSWYQQALGQGPQFIFQYYEEEERQRGNFPDRFSGHQFPNYSSELNVNALLLGDSALYLCASSFRDGTDTQYFGPGTRLTVL.

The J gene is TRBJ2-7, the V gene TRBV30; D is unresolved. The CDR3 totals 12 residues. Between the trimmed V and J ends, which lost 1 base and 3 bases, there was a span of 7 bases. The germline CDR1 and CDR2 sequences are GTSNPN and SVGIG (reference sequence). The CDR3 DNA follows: TGTGCCTGGAGTGAGAGAGACTACGAGCAGTACTTC. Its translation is CAWSERDYEQYF.

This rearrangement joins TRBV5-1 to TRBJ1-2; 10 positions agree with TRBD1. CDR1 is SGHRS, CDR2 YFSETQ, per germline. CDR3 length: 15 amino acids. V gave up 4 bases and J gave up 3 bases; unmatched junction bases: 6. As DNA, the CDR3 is TGCGCCAGCAGCCCCCGACAGGGGGCAGACTATGGCTACACCTTC. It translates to CASSPRQGADYGYTF.

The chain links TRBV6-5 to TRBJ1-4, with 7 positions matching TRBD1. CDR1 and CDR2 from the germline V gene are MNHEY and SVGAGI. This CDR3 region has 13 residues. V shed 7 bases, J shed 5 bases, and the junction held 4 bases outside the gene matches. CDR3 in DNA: TGTGCCAGCATCGGGACAGCAAATGAAAAACTGTTTTTT. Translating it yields CASIGTANEKLFF.

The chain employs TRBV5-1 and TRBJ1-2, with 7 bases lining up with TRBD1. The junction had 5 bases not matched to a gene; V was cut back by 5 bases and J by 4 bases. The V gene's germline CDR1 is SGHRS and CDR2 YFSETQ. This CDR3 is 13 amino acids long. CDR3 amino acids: CASSLRQGYGYTF. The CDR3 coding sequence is TGCGCCAGCAGTCTTAGACAGGGCTATGGCTACACCTTC.

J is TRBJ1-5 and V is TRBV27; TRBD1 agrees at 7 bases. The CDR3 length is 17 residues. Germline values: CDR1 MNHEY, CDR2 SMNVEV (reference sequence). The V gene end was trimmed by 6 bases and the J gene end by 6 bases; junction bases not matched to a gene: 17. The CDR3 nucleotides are TGTGCCAGCAGGATTAAGGGGGCCCCGGAGGGTAGTCAGCCCCAGCATTTT. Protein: CASRIKGAPEGSQPQHF.

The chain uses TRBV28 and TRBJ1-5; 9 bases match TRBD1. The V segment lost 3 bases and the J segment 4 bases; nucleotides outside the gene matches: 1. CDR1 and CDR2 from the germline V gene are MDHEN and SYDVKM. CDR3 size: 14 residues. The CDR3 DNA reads TGTGCCAGCAGTTTTGGGACAGGGAATCAGCCCCAGCATTTT. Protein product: CASSFGTGNQPQHF.

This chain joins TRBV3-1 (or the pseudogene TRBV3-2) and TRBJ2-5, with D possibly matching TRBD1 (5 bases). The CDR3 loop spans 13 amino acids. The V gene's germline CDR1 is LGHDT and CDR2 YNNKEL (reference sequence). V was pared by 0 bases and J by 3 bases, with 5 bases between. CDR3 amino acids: CASSQDREETQYF. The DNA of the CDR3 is TGTGCCAGCAGCCAAGACAGGGAAGAGACCCAGTACTTC.

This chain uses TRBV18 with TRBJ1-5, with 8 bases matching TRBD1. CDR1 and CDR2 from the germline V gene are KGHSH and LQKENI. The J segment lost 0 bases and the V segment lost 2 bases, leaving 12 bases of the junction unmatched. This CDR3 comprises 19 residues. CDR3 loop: CASSPTRSTGGDSNQPQHF. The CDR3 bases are TGTGCCAGCTCACCAACGAGAAGTACAGGGGGGGATAGCAATCAGCCCCAGCATTTT.